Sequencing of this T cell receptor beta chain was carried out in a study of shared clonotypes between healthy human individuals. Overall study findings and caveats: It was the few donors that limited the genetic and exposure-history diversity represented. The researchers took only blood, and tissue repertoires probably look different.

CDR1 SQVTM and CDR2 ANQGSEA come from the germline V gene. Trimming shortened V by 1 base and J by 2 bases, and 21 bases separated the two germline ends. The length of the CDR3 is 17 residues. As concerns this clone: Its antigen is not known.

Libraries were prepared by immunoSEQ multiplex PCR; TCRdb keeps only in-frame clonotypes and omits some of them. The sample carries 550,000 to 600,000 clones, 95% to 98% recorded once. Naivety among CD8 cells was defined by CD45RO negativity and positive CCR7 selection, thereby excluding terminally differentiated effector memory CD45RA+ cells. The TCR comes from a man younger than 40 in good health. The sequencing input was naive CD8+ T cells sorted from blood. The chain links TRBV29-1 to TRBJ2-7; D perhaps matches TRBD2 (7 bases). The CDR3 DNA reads TGCAGCGTTGAAGGGGAAGACATCGGGGGGCTTACCTACGAGCAGTACTTC. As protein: CSVEGEDIGGLTYEQYF.